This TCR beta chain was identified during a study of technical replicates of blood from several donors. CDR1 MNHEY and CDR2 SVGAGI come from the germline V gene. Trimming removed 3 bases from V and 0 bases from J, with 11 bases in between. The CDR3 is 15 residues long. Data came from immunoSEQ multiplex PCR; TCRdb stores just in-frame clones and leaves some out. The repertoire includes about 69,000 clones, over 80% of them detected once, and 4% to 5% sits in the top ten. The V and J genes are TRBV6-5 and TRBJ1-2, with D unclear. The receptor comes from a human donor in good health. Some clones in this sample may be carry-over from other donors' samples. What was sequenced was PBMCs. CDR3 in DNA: TGTGCCAGCAGTTATTCGGGGATAGCTAACTATGGCTACACCTTC. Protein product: CASSYSGIANYGYTF.